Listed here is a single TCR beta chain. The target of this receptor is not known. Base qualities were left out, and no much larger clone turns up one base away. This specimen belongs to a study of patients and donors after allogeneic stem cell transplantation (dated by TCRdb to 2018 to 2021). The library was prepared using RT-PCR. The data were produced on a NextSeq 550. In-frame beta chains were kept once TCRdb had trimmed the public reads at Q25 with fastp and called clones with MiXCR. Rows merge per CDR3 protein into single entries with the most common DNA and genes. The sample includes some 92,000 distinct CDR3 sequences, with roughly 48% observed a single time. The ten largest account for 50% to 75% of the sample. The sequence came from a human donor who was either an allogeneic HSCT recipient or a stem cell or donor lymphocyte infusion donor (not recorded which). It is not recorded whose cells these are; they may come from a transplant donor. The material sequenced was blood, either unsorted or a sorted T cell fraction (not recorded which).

The CDR3 region reads CASSHANYEQYF. The nucleotide sequence is given as TGTGCCAGCAGCCACGCCAATTACGAGCAGTACTTC. The chain links TRBV3-1 with TRBJ2-7, with no confidently assigned D gene. CDR1 and CDR2 are read off the germline V gene (reference sequence) as LGHDT and YNNKEL. Measured from the cysteine to the phenylalanine, the CDR3 is 12 residues long. Just CDR3 DNA is preserved here, 36 bases in frame from base 1. The V end loses 3 bases and the J end loses 4 bases, and a stretch of 7 bases separates them.